This T cell receptor (beta chain) comes out of a study of shared clonotypes between healthy human individuals. The table came from immunoSEQ multiplex PCR; TCRdb's copy has only in-frame clones and leaves some out. The sample contains 2,100,000 or so clones, around 95% of which appear only once. This CDR3 is 16 amino acids long. The germline V gene has CDR1 SGDLS and CDR2 YYNGEE. The ends lost 3 bases at V and 4 bases at J; junction bases unmatched: 5. The sample was naive CD4+ T cells sorted from blood. Subset here: CD45RA+ positively selected. This chain links TRBV9 with TRBJ2-1, with 12 bases aligning to TRBD2. This receptor was obtained from a young man in good health. The CDR3 nucleotides are TGTGCCAGCAGCGCGACACTAGCGGGAGGTTACAATGAGCAGTTCTTC. Translation: CASSATLAGGYNEQFF.